These 29 T cell receptor beta chains share one sample of origin, sequenced in a study of identical twins (dated by TCRdb to about 2016). Receptor amplification or capture employed 5' RACE. Sequencing was carried out with an Illumina HiSeq 2000. TCRdb applied fastp at Q25 and MiXCR to the public reads, then kept only in-frame beta chains. Each CDR3 protein appears once, grouped with its most common genes and DNA. The sample profile shows around 960,000 distinct CDR3 sequences; approximately 13% of them were found once. The top ten hold about 1.5% of the sample. These data were also reused for a study on yellow fever vaccine responses in identical twins.

The specimen was PBMCs. The receptor set was obtained from a woman in her late teens or twenties in good health.

At least ten counts were recorded for this clonotype. The chain joins TRBV4-1 to TRBJ2-7; D might be TRBD1 (6 bases). The CDR3 has 14 residues. Germline CDR1 MGHRA, CDR2 YSYEKL. V was clipped by 1 base and J by 2 bases, with 9 bases between them. In DNA, the CDR3 is TGCGCCAGCAGCCAAGTAACAGGGACCTACGAGCAGTACGTC. Its translation: CASSQVTGTYEQYV.

This clonotype was observed a handful of times. This chain joins TRBV29-1 and TRBJ2-2; D possibly corresponds to TRBD1 (6 bases). Germline values: CDR1 SQVTM, CDR2 ANQGSEA. The CDR3 contains 17 residues. V lost 7 bases to trimming and J lost 0 bases, with 21 bases between them. CDR3 coding DNA: TGCAGCGCCGCCGCCTCCCGGGGACACACGAACACCGGGGAGCTGTTTTTT. Translation gives CSAAASRGHTNTGELFF.

This rearrangement joins TRBV5-5 to TRBJ2-2; D remains ambiguous. Germline V CDR1 and CDR2: SGHKS, YYEKEE (reference sequence). With 7 bases removed from V and 6 bases from J, the gap between germline ends came to 13 bases. The CDR3 has 13 amino acids. CDR3 residues: CASGPAPPGELFF. CDR3 DNA sequence: TGTGCCAGCGGCCCCGCTCCCCCCGGGGAGCTGTTTTTT.

This clonotype was counted between two and nine times. This rearrangement joins TRBV6-4 to TRBJ2-5, with 9 bases matching TRBD1. J gave up 2 bases and V 11 bases, and 18 bases lay outside the gene matches. Germline CDR1 is MRHNA and CDR2 is SNTAGT. This CDR3 contains 17 residues. In nucleotides, the CDR3 is TGTGCCCCAGCAGGGGGACAGGGATTTTGGTATCAAGAGACCCAGTACTTC. Translation: CAPAGGQGFWYQETQYF.

V gene TRBV20-1 combines with J gene TRBJ2-7; D gene uncertain. CDR3 size: 16 residues. CDR1 is DFQATT, CDR2 SNEGSKA, per germline (reference sequence). Trimming removed 0 bases at V and 2 bases at J, with 17 bases between. The CDR3 region has the DNA TGCAGTGCTAGAGAGGGTGGAGACACGGCGGCCTACGAGCAGTACGTC. Protein sequence: CSAREGGDTAAYEQYV.

This clonotype was counted between two and nine times. The chain couples TRBV7-2 to TRBJ2-4; D possibly corresponds to TRBD1 (5 bases). Germline V lookup: CDR1 SGHTA, CDR2 FQGNSA. The ends were cut back, 3 bases at V and 4 bases at J, with 19 bases in the middle. The CDR3 loop spans 17 amino acids. The CDR3 nucleotides are TGTGCCAGCAGCTTCGTCCAGTCCGGACATCGGAAAAACATTCAGTACTTC. Its protein is CASSFVQSGHRKNIQYF.

The V call is TRBV5-1, the J call TRBJ2-3; D perhaps matches TRBD2 (6 bases). Trimming took off 7 bases at V and 2 bases at J, with 14 bases between the two ends. The CDR3 totals 14 residues. The germline V gene has CDR1 SGHRS and CDR2 YFSETQ. CDR3 residues: CASRRVEYTDTQYF. CDR3 nucleotides: TGCGCCAGCCGGAGGGTAGAATACACAGATACGCAGTATTTT.

This rearrangement joins TRBV12-5 to TRBJ2-1, with no clear D. The CDR3 is 13 amino acids. The V gene's germline CDR1 is LGHNT and CDR2 FRNRAP. Between the trimmed V and J ends, which lost 5 bases and 1 base, there was a span of 6 bases. The CDR3 DNA follows: TGTGCTAGTGGTATTTGGTCCTACAATGAGCAGTTCTTC. Protein product: CASGIWSYNEQFF.

The sample holds many counts of this clonotype. The J gene is TRBJ2-7, the V gene TRBV3-1; possible D gene TRBD1, 6 bases. With 4 bases removed from V and 5 bases from J, the gap between germline ends came to 15 bases. Germline V gene lookup returns CDR1 LGHDT and CDR2 YNNKEL (reference sequence). CDR3 length equals 14 residues. CDR3 in amino acids: CASSRDRILNEQYF. Here the CDR3 DNA reads TGTGCCAGCAGCCGAGACAGGATCCTTAACGAGCAGTACTTC.

The DNA for the CDR3 is TGCGCCAGCAGCTTGGGCTTCGCGGGGGAGGGGTCCTACGAGCAGTACTTC. Translated: CASSLGFAGEGSYEQYF. The rearrangement links TRBV5-1 to TRBJ2-7, with 7 bases aligning to TRBD2. The junction had 10 bases not matched to a gene; V was cut back by 0 bases and J by 1 base. Germline assignment: CDR1 SGHRS and CDR2 YFSETQ. The CDR3 loop spans 17 amino acids. The variable domain in full, with the rest retrieved from reference TRBV5-1 and TRBJ2-7, is KAGVTQTPRYLIKTRGQQVTLSCSPISGHRSVSWYQQTPGQGLQFLFEYFSETQRNKGNFPGRFSGRQFSNSRSEMNVSTLELGDSALYLCASSLGFAGEGSYEQYFGPGTRLTVT.

This clonotype has more than one count but fewer than ten. The rearrangement links TRBV20-1 to TRBJ2-5; 7 nucleotides line up with TRBD2. The CDR3 is made up of 13 amino acids. CDR1 and CDR2 from the germline V gene are DFQATT and SNEGSKA (reference sequence). The CDR3 loop is CSTPGLVSETQYF. The CDR3 DNA sequence: TGCAGCACGCCAGGACTAGTTTCGGAGACCCAGTACTTC.

This clonotype has a handful of counts. This chain joins TRBV7-6 and TRBJ2-3; D might be TRBD1 or TRBD2, each matching 6 bases. Germline-derived CDR1 and CDR2 are SGHVS and FNYEAQ. The V end lost 4 bases, the J end lost 3 bases, and 14 bases lay between the germline ends. The CDR3 length is 15 residues. CDR3 residues: CASSWGAGGTDTQYF. CDR3 nucleotide sequence: TGTGCCAGCAGCTGGGGGGCTGGTGGGACAGATACGCAGTATTTT.

This clonotype has a count of ten or more. CDR3 in amino acids: CASSERGFF. CDR3 sequence (DNA): TGTGCCAGCAGTGAAAGGGGGTTCTTC. J is TRBJ2-1 and V is TRBV2, with D perhaps matching TRBD1 (5 bases). CDR1 SNHLY and CDR2 FYNNEI come from the germline V gene. V lost 2 bases, J lost 15 bases, and 5 bases lay in between. The CDR3 covers 9 residues.

This clonotype occurred many times. The chain joins TRBV5-1 to TRBJ2-2, with 7 bases that match TRBD1. This CDR3 is built from 14 residues. Looked up from germline, CDR1 is SGHRS and CDR2 is YFSETQ. After removal of 3 bases from V and 5 bases from J, the junction contained 4 bases not matched to a gene. CDR3 region: CASSSQGVTGELFF. The CDR3 region has the DNA TGCGCCAGCAGCTCTCAGGGGGTGACCGGGGAGCTGTTTTTT. Filled out from reference TRBV5-1 and TRBJ2-2, the complete variable domain reads KAGVTQTPRYLIKTRGQQVTLSCSPISGHRSVSWYQQTPGQGLQFLFEYFSETQRNKGNFPGRFSGRQFSNSRSEMNVSTLELGDSALYLCASSSQGVTGELFFGEGSRLTVL.

This clonotype was observed a few times. The J gene is TRBJ2-7, the V gene TRBV18, with 7 bases lining up with TRBD1. After removal of 2 bases from V and 1 base from J, the junction contained 2 bases not matched to a gene. In germline, CDR1 is KGHSH, CDR2 LQKENI. This CDR3 contains 14 residues. CDR3 protein: CASSPMGQSYEQYF. The CDR3 nucleotides read TGTGCCAGCTCACCAATGGGACAGTCCTACGAGCAGTACTTC.

The chain uses TRBV5-6 and TRBJ2-7; TRBD2 matches 8 bases. Trimming cost V 0 bases and J 4 bases; bases outside gene matches: 9. The CDR3 is made up of 16 amino acids. The germline gives CDR1 SGHDT, CDR2 YYEEEE. This CDR3 is CASSLAWESGSYEQYF. CDR3 DNA: TGTGCCAGCAGCTTGGCCTGGGAAAGCGGGAGTTACGAGCAGTACTTC.

This clonotype was observed a few times. The chain combines TRBV10-2 with TRBJ2-6; D remains ambiguous. Trimming pared 5 bases from V and 3 bases from J, leaving 17 bases between. Per the germline V gene, CDR1 is WSHSY and CDR2 is SAAADI. The CDR3 sequence is 17 residues long. The CDR3 region is CASSISNSPYGANVLTF. In nucleotides, the CDR3 is TGCGCCAGCAGTATCAGTAATTCACCTTATGGGGCCAACGTCCTGACTTTC.

This clonotype was picked up a small number of times. The rearrangement uses TRBV5-1 and TRBJ2-1; 9 bases align to TRBD2. CDR1 SGHRS and CDR2 YFSETQ come from the germline V gene. The CDR3 has 16 amino acids. Trimming took 0 bases from V and 8 from J; bases not matched to a gene: 9. In DNA form, the CDR3 reads TGCGCCAGCAGCTTGGGGGTTAGCGGGAGTGTTGATGAGCAGTTCTTC. Encoded protein: CASSLGVSGSVDEQFF.

This chain links TRBV13 with TRBJ1-2; 8 nucleotides align to TRBD1. Germline assignment: CDR1 PRHDT and CDR2 FYEKMQ (reference sequence). The V and J ends lost 3 bases and 3 bases, in that order; junction bases with no gene match: 9. The CDR3 sequence is 16 residues long. The CDR3 region is CASSFGDRSTHYGYTF. CDR3 in DNA: TGTGCCAGCAGCTTCGGGGACAGGTCCACTCACTATGGCTACACCTTC. Combining the CDR3 with reference TRBV13 and TRBJ1-2 gives the whole variable domain AAGVIQSPRHLIKEKRETATLKCYPIPRHDTVYWYQQGPGQDPQFLISFYEKMQSDKGSIPDRFSAQQFSDYHSELNMSSLELGDSALYFCASSFGDRSTHYGYTFGSGTRLTVV.

This clonotype has at least ten counts. The V call is TRBV20-1, the J call TRBJ2-1; possible D gene TRBD2, 6 bases. The germline gives CDR1 DFQATT, CDR2 SNEGSKA (reference sequence). The CDR3 sequence is 17 residues long. Trimming took off 0 bases at V and 0 bases at J, with 15 bases between the two ends. CDR3 in amino acids: CSARDQASESSYNEQFF. The CDR3 nucleotides are TGCAGTGCTAGAGATCAGGCTAGCGAGAGCTCCTACAATGAGCAGTTCTTC.

This sequence joins TRBV6-2 or TRBV6-3 and TRBJ1-6; possible D gene TRBD1, 6 bases. The CDR3 extends over 18 amino acids. CDR1 MNHEY and CDR2 SVGEGT come from the germline V gene. V was shortened by 2 bases and J by 6 bases, with 20 bases between the two germline ends. The CDR3 loop reads CASSYLWTEHYLNSPLHF. In DNA form, the CDR3 reads TGTGCCAGCAGTTACCTTTGGACAGAACATTACCTTAATTCACCCCTCCACTTT.

This clonotype was counted a few times. This chain links TRBV14 with TRBJ1-1; TRBD1 agrees at 7 bases. CDR1 is SGHDN and CDR2 is FVKESK in the germline V gene. This CDR3 has 15 amino acids. J gave up 2 bases and V 0 bases, and 3 bases lay outside the gene matches. CDR3 DNA sequence: TGTGCCAGCAGCCAAGATGACAGGGAAAACACTGAAGCTTTCTTT. Translated: CASSQDDRENTEAFF.

This rearrangement joins TRBV15 to TRBJ1-2; D remains ambiguous. The CDR3 runs 13 residues. V shed 2 bases and J shed 6 bases, with 10 bases lying between them. CDR1 is LNHNV, CDR2 YYDKDF, per germline (reference sequence). The CDR3 loop is CATSRSGVHGYTF. The CDR3 DNA reads as TGTGCCACCAGCAGATCGGGCGTCCATGGCTACACCTTC. The full variable domain, in which reference TRBV15 and TRBJ1-2 provide the parts outside the CDR3, is DAMVIQNPRYQVTQFGKPVTLSCSQTLNHNVMYWYQQKSSQAPKLLFHYYDKDFNNEADTPDNFQSRRPNTSFCFLDIRSPGLGDTAMYLCATSRSGVHGYTFGSGTRLTVV.

There are a few counts of this clonotype. V gene TRBV3-1 combines with J gene TRBJ1-2, with no clear D. The CDR3 runs 15 residues. V shed 1 base and J shed 7 bases, with 16 bases lying between them. Germline CDR1 and CDR2: LGHDT and YNNKEL (reference sequence). CDR3 in DNA: TGTGCCAGCAGCCAAGCTAGGCGGGGAATCTCTGGCTACACCTTC. Translation: CASSQARRGISGYTF.

This clonotype has just a few counts. The J gene is TRBJ1-2, the V gene TRBV10-3; no clear D gene. The V and J ends lost 1 base and 4 bases respectively, with 10 bases between them. The CDR3 totals 14 residues. The germline V gene has CDR1 ENHRY and CDR2 SYGVKD. CDR3 DNA: TGTGCCATCAGTGAGTTGGGATCGACCTATGGCTACACCTTC. Translation gives CAISELGSTYGYTF.

This clonotype has just a few counts. The V call is TRBV20-1, the J call TRBJ1-2; no clear D gene. Trimming took off 6 bases at V and 5 bases at J, with 13 bases between the two ends. The CDR3 contains 12 residues. Germline V gene sequence: CDR1 DFQATT, CDR2 SNEGSKA (reference sequence). The CDR3 loop is CSAPSDSYGYTF. In DNA, the CDR3 is TGCAGTGCCCCCAGCGACTCTTATGGCTACACCTTC.

The CDR3 DNA reads as TGTGCCATCACCACGGGAAAAGCCCCCACAGATACGCAGTATTTT. Its protein product is CAITTGKAPTDTQYF. V gene TRBV10-3 combines with J gene TRBJ2-3; D may be TRBD2 (5 bases). Germline V gene data show CDR1 as ENHRY and CDR2 as SYGVKD. This CDR3 has 15 residues. V lost 7 bases and J lost 2, with 16 bases in between.

This clonotype appeared a few times. Here the CDR3 reads CAISDQGAPNTEAFF. The CDR3 coding sequence is TGTGCCATCAGTGACCAGGGGGCGCCGAACACTGAAGCTTTCTTT. The V gene is TRBV10-3, the J gene TRBJ1-1; 8 bases fit TRBD1. Germline V gene data show CDR1 as ENHRY and CDR2 as SYGVKD. V lost 3 bases, J lost 1 base, and 4 bases stayed unmatched. The length of the CDR3 is 15 residues.

The V gene is TRBV28, the J gene TRBJ2-1; 7 bases fit TRBD2. CDR1 is MDHEN, CDR2 SYDVKM, per germline. With 6 bases clipped from V and 7 bases from J, the junction kept 18 bases outside the gene matches. The CDR3 spans 17 residues. Here the CDR3 reads CASSLGGLGLQENEQFF. CDR3 coding DNA: TGTGCCAGCAGCTTGGGGGGGTTGGGGTTACAGGAGAATGAGCAGTTCTTC.